This T cell receptor (beta chain) was sequenced in a study of CD8 T cells in Susac syndrome (dated by TCRdb to the late 2010s). In the study overall: Whether CD8+ T cell activation and differentiation in Susac syndrome was antigen driven was tested using repertoire sequencing.

Peripheral blood CD8+ and CD4+ T cells from healthy donors, Susac syndrome patients and multiple sclerosis patients were profiled by high-throughput TCR beta sequencing. Healthy donors were age- and sex-matched controls. Bulk CD8+ and CD4+ T cells were purified magnetically by negative isolation, whereas CD8+ TEMRA cells were enriched by FACS. Blood was collected in EDTA tubes and processed within 24 hours, with PBMCs isolated through density gradient centrifugation. PBMCs intended for TCR sequencing were frozen in liquid nitrogen and were later thawed in a 37 degrees C water bath. A purity of at least 90% was achieved for sorted or isolated CD4+, CD8+ and CD8+ TEMRA cells. RNA was extracted with the RNeasy kit and roughly 0.5 to 1 ug was reverse transcribed using random hexamers. TCR beta CDR3 regions were amplified with the immunoSEQ multiplex PCR assay covering 54 Vbeta and 13 Jbeta segments. To correct PCR amplification bias, a synthetic template baseline was used for both primer optimization and computational correction. As for how the authors treated the data: Reads were assigned to V, D and J genes according to IMGT and analyzed in immunoSEQ Analyzer, with only productive sequences retained. Clonality was calculated as one minus the Shannon entropy normalized by log2 of the number of productive unique sequences. Public and private clones were assessed among the 100 most prevalent clones of each patient and control. Clones were defined as Susac-specific when absent from the healthy and MS cohorts, from about 1,100 published viral clones and from other ImmuneACCESS disease sequences. TCRdb handled the public reads itself, with Q25 trimming in fastp and clone calling in MiXCR, and kept productive beta chains. Every distinct CDR3 protein forms one entry, paired with its most common genes and DNA. TCRdb's processing, not the study's, gives the V and J calls here. The sample profile shows fewer than 150,000 distinct CDR3 sequences; around 96% of them were found once. The ten largest make up around 0.12% of the sample.

Study-wide conclusions, independent of this receptor: The TCR sequencing and HLA analysis was acknowledged to have included a relatively small number of individuals.

From the cysteine through the phenylalanine, the CDR3 covers 16 amino acids. This entry keeps only the CDR3 DNA: 48 bases, framed from base 1. The junction carries 12 bases between V and J, which are trimmed by 5 bases and 1 base respectively. This clonotype is a singleton in its sample. Its antigen target is currently unknown. Base quality data are lacking; no much larger clone is found one base away. One read is thin evidence. This sequence was found in a human donor in good health. The rearranged segments are TRBV12-3 or TRBV12-4 and TRBJ2-6; the D region is possibly TRBD1 or TRBD2, each matching across 5 bases. The sample was CD4+ T cells from PBMCs. The nucleotides are TGTGCCAGCAGTCGCCGGGACCAGTCTGGGGCCAACGTCCTGACTTTC. Its product reads: CASSRRDQSGANVLTF.